This T cell receptor beta chain came from a study of CD8 T cells in Susac syndrome. Study-wide background: When their blood was taken, patients with Susac syndrome were therapy-naive, taking corticosteroids, or taking intravenous immunoglobulin alone.

A remark on this clonotype: Its matching antigen is unknown.

With 1 base clipped from V and 2 bases from J, the junction kept 4 bases outside the gene matches. Germline CDR1 is GTSNPN and CDR2 is SVGIG (reference sequence). This CDR3 spans 14 amino acids. With random hexamers, 0.5 to 1 ug RNA was reverse transcribed. An immunoSEQ multiplex PCR generated amplified TCR beta CDR3 products spanning 54 Vbeta and 13 Jbeta. One entry per CDR3 protein results from TCRdb running MiXCR on the immunoSEQ multiplex PCR reads. Among roughly 180,000 distinct CDR3 sequences, around 94% were seen once, and the ten largest hold 0.099%. Findings and limits, study-wide: The CD4+ T cell repertoires in Susac syndrome did not show any clonal expansion.

Purification of the CD8+ and CD4+ T cells relied on negative isolation, and TEMRA cells underwent FACS enrichment. This TCR was sampled from a human donor with Susac syndrome. Sequencing input: CD4+ T cells from PBMCs. The chain couples TRBV30 to TRBJ1-2, with 7 bases matching TRBD1. CDR3 DNA sequence: TGTGCCTGGAGTGAGGCAGGGGGAAACTATGGCTACACCTTC. Residues: CAWSEAGGNYGYTF.